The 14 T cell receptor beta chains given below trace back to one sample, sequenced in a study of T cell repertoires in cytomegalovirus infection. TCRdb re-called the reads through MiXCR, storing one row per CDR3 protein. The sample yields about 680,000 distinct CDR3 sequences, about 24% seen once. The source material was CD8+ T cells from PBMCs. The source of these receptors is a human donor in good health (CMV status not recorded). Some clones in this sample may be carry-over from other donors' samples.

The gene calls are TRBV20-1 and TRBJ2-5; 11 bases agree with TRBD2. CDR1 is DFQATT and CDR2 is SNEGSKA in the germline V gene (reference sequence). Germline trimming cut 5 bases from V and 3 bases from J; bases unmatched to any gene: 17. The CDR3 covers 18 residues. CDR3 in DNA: TGCAGTGCTCACGAGATAGAAAGGCTAGCGGGGGGAAAAGAGACCCAGTACTTC. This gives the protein CSAHEIERLAGGKETQYF.

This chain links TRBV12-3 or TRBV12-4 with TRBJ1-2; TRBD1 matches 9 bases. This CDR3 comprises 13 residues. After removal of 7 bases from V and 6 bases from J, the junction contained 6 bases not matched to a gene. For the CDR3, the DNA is TGTGCCAGCACCCACGGGACAGGGCATGGCTACACCTTC. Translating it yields CASTHGTGHGYTF.

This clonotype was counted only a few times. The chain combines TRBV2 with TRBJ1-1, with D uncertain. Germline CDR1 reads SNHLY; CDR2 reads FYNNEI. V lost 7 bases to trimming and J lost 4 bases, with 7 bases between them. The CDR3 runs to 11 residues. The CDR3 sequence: CASTVGTEAFF. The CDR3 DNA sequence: TGTGCCAGCACGGTAGGCACTGAAGCTTTCTTT.

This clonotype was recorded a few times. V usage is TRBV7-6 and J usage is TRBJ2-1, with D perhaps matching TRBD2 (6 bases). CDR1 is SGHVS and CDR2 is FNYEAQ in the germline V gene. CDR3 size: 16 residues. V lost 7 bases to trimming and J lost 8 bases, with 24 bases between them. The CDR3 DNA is TGTGCCAGCAAACCAGCCGAAGGTTTCGGGAGAGATGAGCAGTTCTTC. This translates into CASKPAEGFGRDEQFF.

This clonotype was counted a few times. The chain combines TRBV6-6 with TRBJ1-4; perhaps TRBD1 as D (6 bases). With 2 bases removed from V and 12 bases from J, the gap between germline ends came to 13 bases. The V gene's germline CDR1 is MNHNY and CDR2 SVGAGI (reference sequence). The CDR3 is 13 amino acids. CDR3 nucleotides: TGTGCCAGCAGTTACCCCAGGGGTGGGGAACTGTTTTTT. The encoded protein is CASSYPRGGELFF.

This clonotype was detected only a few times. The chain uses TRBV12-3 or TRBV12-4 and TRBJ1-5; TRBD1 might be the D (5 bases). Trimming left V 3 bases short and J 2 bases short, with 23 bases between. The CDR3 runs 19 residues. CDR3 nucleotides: TGTGCCAGCAGTTTCTTTTTTGAAAGAGGGACCCGGGGCAATCAGCCCCAGCATTTT. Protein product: CASSFFFERGTRGNQPQHF.

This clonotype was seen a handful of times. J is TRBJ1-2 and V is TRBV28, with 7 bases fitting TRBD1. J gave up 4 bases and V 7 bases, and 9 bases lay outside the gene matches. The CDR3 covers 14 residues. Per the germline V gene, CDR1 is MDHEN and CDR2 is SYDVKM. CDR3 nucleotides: TGTGCCAGCACCCCCTTCGGGACAGCCTATGGCTACACCTTC. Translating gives CASTPFGTAYGYTF.

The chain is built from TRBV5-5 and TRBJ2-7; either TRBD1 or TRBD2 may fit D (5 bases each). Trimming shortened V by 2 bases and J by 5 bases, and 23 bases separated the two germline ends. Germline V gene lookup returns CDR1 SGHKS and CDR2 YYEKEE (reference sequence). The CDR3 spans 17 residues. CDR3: CASSFPRGIGTIDEQYF. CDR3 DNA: TGTGCCAGCAGCTTTCCCCGGGGCATCGGGACGATCGACGAGCAGTACTTC.

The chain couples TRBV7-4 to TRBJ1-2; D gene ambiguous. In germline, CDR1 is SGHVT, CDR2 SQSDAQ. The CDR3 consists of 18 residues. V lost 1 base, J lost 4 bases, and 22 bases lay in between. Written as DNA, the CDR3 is TGTGCCAGCAGCTTAGGAGCCGGGAACCTCTACCCCCGCTATGGCTACACCTTC. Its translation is CASSLGAGNLYPRYGYTF.

The CDR3 DNA reads as TGTGCTAGTGCCCAGACTAGCACAGATACGCAGTATTTT. This sequence encodes CASAQTSTDTQYF. The chain has TRBV12-5 and TRBJ2-3; D call uncertain. The CDR3 has 13 residues. Trimming pared 7 bases from V and 0 bases from J, leaving 8 bases between. Germline assignment: CDR1 LGHNT and CDR2 FRNRAP.

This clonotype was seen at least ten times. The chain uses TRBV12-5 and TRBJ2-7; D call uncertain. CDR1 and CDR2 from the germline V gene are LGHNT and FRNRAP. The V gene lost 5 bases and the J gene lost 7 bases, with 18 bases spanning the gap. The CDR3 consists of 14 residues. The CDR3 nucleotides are TGTGCTAGTGGTCCGCAGGCGGCCACGAGGGAGCAGTACTTC. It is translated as CASGPQAATREQYF.

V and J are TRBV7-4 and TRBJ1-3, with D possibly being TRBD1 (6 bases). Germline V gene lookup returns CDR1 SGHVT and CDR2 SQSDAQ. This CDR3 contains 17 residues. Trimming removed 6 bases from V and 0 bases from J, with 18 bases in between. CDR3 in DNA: TGTGCCAGCAGTTCTATCATCCGGGACAACTCTGGAAACACCATATATTTT. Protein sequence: CASSSIIRDNSGNTIYF. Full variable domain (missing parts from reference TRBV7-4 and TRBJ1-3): GAGVSQSPRYKVAKRGRDVALRCDSISGHVTLYWYRQTLGQGSEVLTYSQSDAQRDKSGRPSGRFSAERPERSVSTLKIQRTEQGDSAVYLCASSSIIRDNSGNTIYFGEGSWLTVV.

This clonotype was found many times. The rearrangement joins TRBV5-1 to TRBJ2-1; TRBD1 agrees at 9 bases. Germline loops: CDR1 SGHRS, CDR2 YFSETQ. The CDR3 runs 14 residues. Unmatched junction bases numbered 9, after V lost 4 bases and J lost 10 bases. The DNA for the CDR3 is TGCGCCAGCAGCAAAGGGACAGGGAGAAGGGAGCAGTTCTTC. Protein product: CASSKGTGRREQFF.

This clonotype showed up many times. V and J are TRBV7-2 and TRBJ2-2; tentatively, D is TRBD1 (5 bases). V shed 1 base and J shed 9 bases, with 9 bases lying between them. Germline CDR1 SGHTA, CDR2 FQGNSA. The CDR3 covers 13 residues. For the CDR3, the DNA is TGTGCCAGCAGCTTAGATTGGGGCTGGGAGCTGTTTTTT. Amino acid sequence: CASSLDWGWELFF. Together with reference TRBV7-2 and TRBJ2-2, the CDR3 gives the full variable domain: GAGVSQSPSNKVTEKGKDVELRCDPISGHTALYWYRQSLGQGLEFLIYFQGNSAPDKSGLPSDRFSAERTGGSVSTLTIQRTQQEDSAVYLCASSLDWGWELFFGEGSRLTVL.